These 9 T cell receptor beta chains were sequenced from one sample in a study of cytomegalovirus exposure and HLA in healthy donors. PCR was performed using 60 Vbeta and 13 Jbeta primers. Produced via immunoSEQ multiplex PCR; TCRdb's table is partial and in-frame only. This sample has some 180,000 clones, with around three quarters found just once. The source material was PBMCs. Every receptor here comes from a woman in her thirties in good health and CMV-seropositive.

The chain recombines TRBV9 with TRBJ2-1; D remains unclear. Germline V lookup: CDR1 SGDLS, CDR2 YYNGEE. With 0 bases removed from V and 2 bases from J, the gap between germline ends came to 15 bases. The CDR3 length is 17 residues. The CDR3 loop is CASSVARGPKAYNEQFF. DNA for the CDR3: TGTGCCAGCAGCGTAGCTCGTGGGCCTAAGGCCTACAATGAGCAGTTCTTC.

V is TRBV9 and J is TRBJ2-3; 15 bases fit TRBD2. The germline CDR1 and CDR2 sequences are SGDLS and YYNGEE. Trimming at V came to 4 bases and at J to 2 bases, leaving 8 bases not matched to a gene. This CDR3 comprises 18 residues. Here the CDR3 reads CASSSGLAGGRNTDTQYF. In DNA form, the CDR3 reads TGTGCCAGCAGCTCCGGACTAGCGGGGGGGAGAAACACAGATACGCAGTATTTT.

The J gene is TRBJ2-4, the V gene TRBV15, with 7 positions matching TRBD1. The CDR3 is 14 residues long. Germline V gives CDR1 LNHNV, CDR2 YYDKDF (reference sequence). The V and J ends lost 3 bases and 5 bases, in that order; junction bases with no gene match: 4. The CDR3 region has the DNA TGTGCCACCAGCAGGCTCGGGACAGAAAACATTCAGTACTTC. Amino acid sequence: CATSRLGTENIQYF.

This chain joins TRBV30 and TRBJ2-2; TRBD1 might be the D (6 bases). The CDR3 spans 13 residues. Deletions cut 5 bases from V and 6 bases from J, with 13 bases between. Per germline, CDR1 GTSNPN and CDR2 SVGIG (reference sequence). CDR3 in amino acids: CAWARDIAGELFF. The CDR3, as DNA: TGTGCCTGGGCCAGGGACATCGCCGGGGAGCTGTTTTTT.

The chain carries TRBV5-5 and TRBJ1-6; possible D gene TRBD1, 5 bases. This CDR3 is built from 16 residues. Trimming stripped 5 bases from V and 6 bases from J, with 18 bases between. Germline assignment: CDR1 SGHKS and CDR2 YYEKEE (reference sequence). CDR3 sequence reads: CASSPTLRERNSPLHF. Here the CDR3 DNA reads TGTGCCAGCAGTCCAACTCTCAGGGAACGTAATTCACCCCTCCACTTT.

This chain joins TRBV29-1 and TRBJ1-4; maybe TRBD1 (5 bases). V shed 8 bases and J shed 5 bases, with 12 bases lying between them. This CDR3 has 12 residues. Looked up from germline, CDR1 is SQVTM and CDR2 is ANQGSEA. CDR3 DNA sequence: TGCAGCTCCTCGGGGGAGAATGAAAAACTGTTTTTT. Its translation is CSSSGENEKLFF.

The rearrangement uses TRBV12-5 and TRBJ1-1; a weak D match, TRBD1 (5 bases). V lost 2 bases to trimming and J lost 1 base, with 14 bases between them. This CDR3 spans 16 amino acids. CDR1 LGHNT and CDR2 FRNRAP come from the germline V gene. The CDR3 reads CASGLSLQGGNTEAFF. CDR3 nucleotides: TGTGCTAGTGGTTTGTCCCTCCAGGGTGGGAACACTGAAGCTTTCTTT.

The chain combines TRBV28 with TRBJ2-7; TRBD1 matches at 10 bases. V was pared by 5 bases and J by 2 bases, with 6 bases of the junction left unmatched. CDR3 length equals 15 residues. CDR1 and CDR2 from the germline V gene are MDHEN and SYDVKM. The CDR3 DNA follows: TGTGCCAGCAGTCCCGGGACAGGGGCGACCTACGAGCAGTACTTC. This codes for CASSPGTGATYEQYF.

The CDR3 sequence: CASSLGDSNYGYTF. The CDR3 DNA sequence: TGCGCCAGCAGCTTAGGAGACAGTAACTATGGCTACACCTTC. The chain is built from TRBV5-1 and TRBJ1-2, with TRBD1 as a possible D gene (5 bases). Trimming removed 2 bases from V and 1 base from J, with 9 bases in between. CDR3 length: 14 amino acids. Looked up from germline, CDR1 is SGHRS and CDR2 is YFSETQ.